The 7 T cell receptor beta chains presented below share a single source sample, sequenced in a study of blood T cell repertoires in COVID-19. Produced via immunoSEQ multiplex PCR; TCRdb's table is partial and in-frame only. The repertoire holds just under 250,000 clones, more than 85% seen once, with 3.5% to 4.5% in the top ten. Sample: PBMCs or T cells enriched from blood (not recorded which). The receptor source for this set is a woman under 40 who had recovered from COVID-19.

The CDR3 reads CASSQQGFGNQPQHF. CDR3 bases: TGTGCCAGCAGCCAACAGGGATTTGGCAATCAGCCCCAGCATTTT. This sequence joins TRBV7-2 and TRBJ1-5, with a weak D call TRBD1 (6 bases). CDR1 and CDR2 from the germline V gene are SGHTA and FQGNSA. This CDR3 has 15 amino acids. The ends were cut back, 5 bases at V and 2 bases at J, with 13 bases in the middle.

The chain carries TRBV20-1 and TRBJ2-1, with D hard to call. Trimming took 3 bases from V and 0 from J, leaving 9 bases between them. Germline-derived CDR1 and CDR2 are DFQATT and SNEGSKA (reference sequence). This CDR3 comprises 14 residues. DNA of the CDR3: TGCAGTGCTAGTAACAGAAACTCCTACAATGAGCAGTTCTTC. It codes for CSASNRNSYNEQFF.

This clone occurred once. The chain is built from TRBV6-5 and TRBJ2-1; D unclear. Germline V gene sequence: CDR1 MNHEY, CDR2 SVGAGI. The CDR3 extends over 15 amino acids. Trimming stripped 2 bases from V and 10 bases from J, with 18 bases between. The chain's CDR3 is CASSYGALTSREQFF. In DNA form, the CDR3 reads TGTGCCAGCAGTTACGGTGCCCTTACGTCGCGGGAGCAGTTCTTC.

This clone was picked up one time. The J gene is TRBJ2-3, the V gene TRBV11-2, with a tentative D call TRBD2 (7 bases). Looked up from germline, CDR1 is SGHAT and CDR2 is FQNNGV. With 1 base removed from V and 4 bases from J, the gap between germline ends came to 12 bases. The CDR3 sequence is 15 residues long. The CDR3 is CASSLVRGASDTQYF. CDR3 in DNA: TGTGCCAGCAGCTTAGTACGGGGGGCATCAGATACGCAGTATTTT. Drawing the rest from reference TRBV11-2 and TRBJ2-3, the complete variable domain is EAGVAQSPRYKIIEKRQSVAFWCNPISGHATLYWYQQILGQGPKLLIQFQNNGVVDDSQLPKDRFSAERLKGVDSTLKIQPAKLEDSAVYLCASSLVRGASDTQYFGPGTRLTVL.

This clone is a singleton in its sample. The chain recombines TRBV7-9 with TRBJ2-2; possibly TRBD1 for D (6 bases). The CDR3 runs to 18 residues. The V end was cut by 1 base, the J end by 4 bases, with 19 bases between. In germline, CDR1 is SEHNR, CDR2 FQNEAQ (reference sequence). CDR3 sequence reads: CASSLVLWGRRGTGELFF. As DNA, the CDR3 is TGTGCCAGCAGCTTAGTTTTGTGGGGGCGTCGGGGCACCGGGGAGCTGTTTTTT. The full variable domain, completed using reference TRBV7-9 and TRBJ2-2, is DTGVSQNPRHKITKRGQNVTFRCDPISEHNRLYWYRQTLGQGPEFLTYFQNEAQLEKSRLLSDRFSAERPKGSFSTLEIQRTEQGDSAMYLCASSLVLWGRRGTGELFFGEGSRLTVL.

The chain has TRBV4-3 and TRBJ2-1; 7 nucleotides agree with TRBD2. In germline, CDR1 is LGHNA, CDR2 YSLEER. V lost 3 bases and J lost 6; bases outside the gene matches: 14. This CDR3 region has 17 residues. The CDR3 nucleotides are TGCGCCAGCAGCCACCAAGCACTAGCGCCGAAACCCAATGAGCAGTTCTTC. Residues: CASSHQALAPKPNEQFF.

V gene TRBV18 combines with J gene TRBJ1-1, with D tentatively TRBD1 (6 bases). V lost 6 bases, J lost 4 bases, and 18 bases lay in between. The CDR3 sequence is 15 residues long. CDR1 is KGHSH, CDR2 LQKENI, per germline. In DNA form, the CDR3 reads TGTGCCAGCTCTACCGAGGGAGGGGGAATCACTGAAGCTTTCTTT. It translates to CASSTEGGGITEAFF.